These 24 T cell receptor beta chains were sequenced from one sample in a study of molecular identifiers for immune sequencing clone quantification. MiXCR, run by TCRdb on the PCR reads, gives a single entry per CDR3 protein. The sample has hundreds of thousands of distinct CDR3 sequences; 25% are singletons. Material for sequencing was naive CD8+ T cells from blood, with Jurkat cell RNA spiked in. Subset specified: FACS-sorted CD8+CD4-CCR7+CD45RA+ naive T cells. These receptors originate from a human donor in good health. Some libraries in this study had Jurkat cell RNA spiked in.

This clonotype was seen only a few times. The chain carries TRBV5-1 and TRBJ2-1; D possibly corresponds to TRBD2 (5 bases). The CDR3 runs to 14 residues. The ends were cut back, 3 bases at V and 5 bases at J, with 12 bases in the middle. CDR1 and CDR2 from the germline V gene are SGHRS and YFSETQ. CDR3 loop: CASSSPPGDNEQFF. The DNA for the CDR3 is TGCGCCAGCAGCTCTCCCCCCGGGGACAATGAGCAGTTCTTC.

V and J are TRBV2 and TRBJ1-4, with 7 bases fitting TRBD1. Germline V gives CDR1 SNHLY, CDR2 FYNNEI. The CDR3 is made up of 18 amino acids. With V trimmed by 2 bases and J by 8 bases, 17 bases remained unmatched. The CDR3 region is CASSEKTGRGDRKEKLFF. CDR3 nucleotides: TGTGCCAGCAGTGAAAAGACAGGGAGGGGGGACAGAAAAGAAAAACTGTTTTTT.

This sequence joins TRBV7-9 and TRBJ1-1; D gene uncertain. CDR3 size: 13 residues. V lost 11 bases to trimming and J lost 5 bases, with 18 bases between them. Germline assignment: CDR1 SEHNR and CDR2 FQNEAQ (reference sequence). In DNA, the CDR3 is TGTGCCCGCGTGTCCGGGGTTAGAACTGAAGCTTTCTTT. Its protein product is CARVSGVRTEAFF.

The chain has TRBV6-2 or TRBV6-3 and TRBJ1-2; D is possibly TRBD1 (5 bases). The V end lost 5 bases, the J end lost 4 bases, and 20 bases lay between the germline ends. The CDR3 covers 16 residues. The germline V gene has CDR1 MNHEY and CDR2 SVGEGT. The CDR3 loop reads CASSPSRSGTPYGYTF. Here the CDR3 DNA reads TGTGCCAGCAGTCCGTCTAGGTCCGGGACGCCCTATGGCTACACCTTC.

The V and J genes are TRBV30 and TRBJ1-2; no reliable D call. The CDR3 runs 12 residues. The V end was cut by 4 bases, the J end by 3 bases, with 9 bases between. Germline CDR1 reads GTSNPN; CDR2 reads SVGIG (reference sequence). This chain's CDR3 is CAWTDGYYGYTF. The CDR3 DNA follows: TGTGCCTGGACTGACGGCTACTATGGCTACACCTTC.

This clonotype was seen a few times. The CDR3 DNA follows: TGTGCCAGCAGCAAAGGACAGGGGGCGATAACTGAAGCTTTCTTT. Residues: CASSKGQGAITEAFF. The genes are TRBV7-9 and TRBJ1-1; TRBD1 matches 11 bases. The V gene's germline CDR1 is SEHNR and CDR2 FQNEAQ (reference sequence). Germline trimming cut 5 bases from V and 5 bases from J; bases unmatched to any gene: 7. The CDR3 consists of 15 residues.

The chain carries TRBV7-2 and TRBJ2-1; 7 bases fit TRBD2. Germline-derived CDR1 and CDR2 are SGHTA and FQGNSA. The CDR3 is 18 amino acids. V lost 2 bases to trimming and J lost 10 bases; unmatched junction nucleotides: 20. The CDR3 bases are TGTGCCAGCAGCTTACCTAAGGGCCCAGGACTAGGCCGAGAGGAGCAGTTCTTC. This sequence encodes CASSLPKGPGLGREEQFF.

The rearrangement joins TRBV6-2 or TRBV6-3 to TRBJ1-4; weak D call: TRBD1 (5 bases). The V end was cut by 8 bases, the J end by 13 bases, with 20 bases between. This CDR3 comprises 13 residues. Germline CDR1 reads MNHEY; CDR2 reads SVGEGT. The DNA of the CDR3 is TGTGCCAGCGGGGCCCGCCGGAGAGAGGGACTGTTTTTT. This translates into CASGARRREGLFF.

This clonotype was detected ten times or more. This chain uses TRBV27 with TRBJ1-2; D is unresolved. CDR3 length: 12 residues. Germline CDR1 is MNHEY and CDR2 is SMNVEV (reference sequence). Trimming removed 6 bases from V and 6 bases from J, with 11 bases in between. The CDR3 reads CASRGLGNGYTF. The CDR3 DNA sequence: TGTGCCAGCAGGGGGTTGGGGAATGGCTACACCTTC.

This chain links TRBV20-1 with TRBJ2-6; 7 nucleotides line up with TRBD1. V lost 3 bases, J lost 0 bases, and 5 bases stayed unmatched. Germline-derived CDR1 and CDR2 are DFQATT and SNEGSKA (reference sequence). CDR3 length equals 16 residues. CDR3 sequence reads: CSARDRLTSGANVLTF. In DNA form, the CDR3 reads TGCAGTGCTAGGGACAGGTTAACCTCTGGGGCCAACGTCCTGACTTTC.

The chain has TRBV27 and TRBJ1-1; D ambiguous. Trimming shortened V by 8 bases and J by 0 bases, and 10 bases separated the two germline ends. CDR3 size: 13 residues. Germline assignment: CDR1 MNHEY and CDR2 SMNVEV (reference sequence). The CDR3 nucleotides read TGTGCCAGCGCAGGAGCTATGAACACTGAAGCTTTCTTT. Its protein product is CASAGAMNTEAFF.

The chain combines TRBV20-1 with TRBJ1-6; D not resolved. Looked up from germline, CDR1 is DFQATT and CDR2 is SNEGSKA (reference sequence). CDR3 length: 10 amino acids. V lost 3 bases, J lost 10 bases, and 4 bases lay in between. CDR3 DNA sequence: TGCAGTGCTAGTTCCTCACCCCTCCACTTT. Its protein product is CSASSSPLHF.

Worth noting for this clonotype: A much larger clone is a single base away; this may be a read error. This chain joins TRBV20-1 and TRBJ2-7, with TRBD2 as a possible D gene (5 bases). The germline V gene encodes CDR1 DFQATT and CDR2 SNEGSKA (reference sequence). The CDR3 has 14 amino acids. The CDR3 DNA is TGCAGTACTAGAGTGGCGAGGCCCGACTACGAGCAGTACTTC. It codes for CSTRVARPDYEQYF.

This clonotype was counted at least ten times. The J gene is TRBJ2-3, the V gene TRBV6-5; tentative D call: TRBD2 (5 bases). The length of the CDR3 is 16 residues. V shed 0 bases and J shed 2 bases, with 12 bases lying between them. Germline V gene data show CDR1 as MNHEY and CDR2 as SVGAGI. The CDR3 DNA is TGTGCCAGCAGTTACTCGAAGAGGGCACCCACAGATACGCAGTATTTT. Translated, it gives CASSYSKRAPTDTQYF.

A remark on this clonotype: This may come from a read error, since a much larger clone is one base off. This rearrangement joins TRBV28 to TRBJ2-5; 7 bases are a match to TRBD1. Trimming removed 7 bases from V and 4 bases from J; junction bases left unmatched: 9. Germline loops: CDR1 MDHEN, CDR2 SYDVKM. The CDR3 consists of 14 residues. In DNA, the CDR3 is TGTGCCAGCACCCCATCGGGGACAGCAGAGACCCAGTACTTC. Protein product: CASTPSGTAETQYF.

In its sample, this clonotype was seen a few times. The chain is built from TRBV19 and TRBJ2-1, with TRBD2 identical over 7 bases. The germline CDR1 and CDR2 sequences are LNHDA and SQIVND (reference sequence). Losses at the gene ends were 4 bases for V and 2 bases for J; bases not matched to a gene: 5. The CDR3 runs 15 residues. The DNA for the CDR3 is TGTGCCAGTAGTAAGCTAAGCGGGGCCTACAATGAGCAGTTCTTC. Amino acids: CASSKLSGAYNEQFF.

The CDR3 bases are TGTGCCAGCAGTCCCCCGGGCCTCTCCTACAATGAGCAGTTCTTC. It translates to CASSPPGLSYNEQFF. The chain couples TRBV12-3 or TRBV12-4 to TRBJ2-1; D remains ambiguous. With 5 bases removed from V and 0 bases from J, the gap between germline ends came to 11 bases. The length of the CDR3 is 15 residues.

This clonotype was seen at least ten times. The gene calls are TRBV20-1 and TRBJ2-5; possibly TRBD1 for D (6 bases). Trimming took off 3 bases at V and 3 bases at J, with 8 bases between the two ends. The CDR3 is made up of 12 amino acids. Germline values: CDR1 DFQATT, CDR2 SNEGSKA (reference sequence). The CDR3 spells CSARAGEETQYF. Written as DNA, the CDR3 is TGCAGTGCTAGGGCAGGGGAAGAGACCCAGTACTTC.

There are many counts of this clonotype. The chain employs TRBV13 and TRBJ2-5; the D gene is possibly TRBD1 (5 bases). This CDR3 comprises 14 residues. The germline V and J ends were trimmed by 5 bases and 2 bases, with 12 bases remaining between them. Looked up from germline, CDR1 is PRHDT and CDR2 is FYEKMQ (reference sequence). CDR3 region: CASSTRQSQETQYF. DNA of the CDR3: TGTGCCAGCAGCACCCGACAGTCACAAGAGACCCAGTACTTC.

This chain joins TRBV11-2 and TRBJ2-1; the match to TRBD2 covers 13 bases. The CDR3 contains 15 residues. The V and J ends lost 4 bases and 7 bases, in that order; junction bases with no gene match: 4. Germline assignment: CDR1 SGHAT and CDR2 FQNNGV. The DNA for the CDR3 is TGTGCCAGCAGCTCCCCGGGACTAGCGGGAAATGAGCAGTTCTTC. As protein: CASSSPGLAGNEQFF.

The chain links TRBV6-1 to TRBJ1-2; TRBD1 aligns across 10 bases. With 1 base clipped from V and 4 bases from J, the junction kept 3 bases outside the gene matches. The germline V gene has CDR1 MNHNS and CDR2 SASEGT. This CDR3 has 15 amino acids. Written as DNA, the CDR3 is TGTGCCAGCAGTGAAGTGGGGACAGGGGCCTATGGCTACACCTTC. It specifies CASSEVGTGAYGYTF.

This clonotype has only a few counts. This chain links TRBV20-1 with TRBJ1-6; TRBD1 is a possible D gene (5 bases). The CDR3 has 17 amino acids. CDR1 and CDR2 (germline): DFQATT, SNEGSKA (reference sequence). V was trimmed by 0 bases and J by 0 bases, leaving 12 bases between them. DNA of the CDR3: TGCAGTGCTAGAGATGAGGGACGAAGCTCCTATAATTCACCCCTCCACTTT. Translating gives CSARDEGRSSYNSPLHF.

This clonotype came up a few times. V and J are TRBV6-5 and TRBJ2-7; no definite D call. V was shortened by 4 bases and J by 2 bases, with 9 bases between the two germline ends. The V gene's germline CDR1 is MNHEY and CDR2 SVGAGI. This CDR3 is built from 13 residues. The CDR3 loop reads CASSFLRTYEQYF. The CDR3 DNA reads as TGTGCCAGCAGTTTTCTTAGAACCTACGAGCAGTACTTC.

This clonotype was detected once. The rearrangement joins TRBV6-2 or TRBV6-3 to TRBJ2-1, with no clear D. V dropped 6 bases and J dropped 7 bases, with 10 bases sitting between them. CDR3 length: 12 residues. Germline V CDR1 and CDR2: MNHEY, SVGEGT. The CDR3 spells CASREAGNEQFF. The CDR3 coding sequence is TGTGCCAGCAGGGAAGCCGGGAATGAGCAGTTCTTC.